These 22 T cell receptor beta chains came from one sample sequenced in a study of OX40 agonist ivuxolimab in advanced cancers. TCRdb keeps only in-frame clones here, not all; method: immunoSEQ multiplex PCR. The sample carries 45,000 to 55,000 clones, more than 70% recorded once. The material was CD4+ or CD8+ T cells sorted from blood, obtained in a trial of the OX40 agonist ivuxolimab. All receptors derive from an adult with an advanced solid tumor such as melanoma, head and neck, liver or kidney cancer.

The chain is built from TRBV5-1 and TRBJ2-5; D may correspond to TRBD1 or TRBD2 (5 bases each). The CDR3 runs 15 residues. Germline V gene sequence: CDR1 SGHRS, CDR2 YFSETQ. Trimming shortened V by 0 bases and J by 1 base, and 10 bases separated the two germline ends. The DNA for the CDR3 is TGCGCCAGCAGCTTGGTTGGGGGAAGCCAAGAGACCCAGTACTTC. Translation gives CASSLVGGSQETQYF.

The chain links TRBV2 to TRBJ2-7; a possible D gene is TRBD1 (5 bases). This CDR3 has 12 residues. Germline V gives CDR1 SNHLY, CDR2 FYNNEI. The V end was cut by 5 bases, the J end by 5 bases, with 10 bases between. The CDR3 DNA reads as TGTGCCAGCAGTCCCGACAGCGACGAGCAGTACTTC. Residues: CASSPDSDEQYF. The full variable domain, completed using reference TRBV2 and TRBJ2-7, is EPEVTQTPSHQVTQMGQEVILRCVPISNHLYFYWYRQILGQKVEFLVSFYNNEISEKSEIFDDQFSVERPDGSNFTLKIRSTKLEDSAMYFCASSPDSDEQYFGPGTRLTVT.

V is TRBV23-1 and J is TRBJ2-2, with D hard to call. TRBV23-1 is an open reading frame whose function is uncertain. V lost 2 bases to trimming and J lost 1 base, with 8 bases between them. The CDR3 extends over 15 amino acids. In nucleotides, the CDR3 is TGCGCCAGCAGTCAACTCTCAGGGAACACCGGGGAGCTGTTTTTT. This codes for CASSQLSGNTGELFF.

As to this clone: Other DNA sequences in this sample translate to the same CDR3. The chain is built from TRBV28 and TRBJ1-1; D not resolved. The V gene lost 3 bases and the J gene lost 2 bases, with 10 bases spanning the gap. CDR1 and CDR2 from the germline V gene are MDHEN and SYDVKM. CDR3 size: 14 residues. CDR3 amino acids: CASSFLTPNTEAFF. The CDR3 DNA is TGTGCCAGCAGTTTTCTGACGCCTAACACTGAAGCTTTCTTT.

J is TRBJ1-4 and V is TRBV6-6, with a tentative D call TRBD1 (6 bases). Trimming cost V 6 bases and J 2 bases, with 13 bases left between them. The V gene's germline CDR1 is MNHNY and CDR2 SVGAGI (reference sequence). This CDR3 contains 15 residues. The CDR3, as DNA: TGTGCCAGCAGGCCCACGGGGGCGACTAATGAAAAACTGTTTTTT. It specifies CASRPTGATNEKLFF.

The chain joins TRBV5-1 to TRBJ2-3, with D possibly matching TRBD2 (6 bases). Trimming removed 4 bases at V and 0 bases at J, with 12 bases between. Germline loops: CDR1 SGHRS, CDR2 YFSETQ. This CDR3 is 15 amino acids long. The CDR3 here is CASSQDGTSTDTQYF. In DNA form, the CDR3 reads TGCGCCAGCAGCCAGGACGGGACTAGCACAGATACGCAGTATTTT. Full variable domain (remainder filled in from reference TRBV5-1 and TRBJ2-3): KAGVTQTPRYLIKTRGQQVTLSCSPISGHRSVSWYQQTPGQGLQFLFEYFSETQRNKGNFPGRFSGRQFSNSRSEMNVSTLELGDSALYLCASSQDGTSTDTQYFGPGTRLTVL.

The rearrangement uses TRBV6-1 and TRBJ1-1; D perhaps matches TRBD1 (5 bases). CDR1 and CDR2 (germline): MNHNS, SASEGT. The V end lost 3 bases, the J end lost 1 base, and 9 bases lay between the germline ends. The CDR3 loop spans 14 amino acids. The CDR3 bases are TGTGCCAGCAGTGAGACGGGGGAGAACACTGAAGCTTTCTTT. Its translation: CASSETGENTEAFF.

The chain couples TRBV30 to TRBJ2-7, with 11 positions matching TRBD2. The CDR3 is made up of 13 amino acids. Looked up from germline, CDR1 is GTSNPN and CDR2 is SVGIG (reference sequence). CDR3 region: CATRLAGSYEQYF. For the CDR3, the DNA is TGTGCTACTAGACTAGCGGGATCCTACGAGCAGTACTTC.

In nucleotides, the CDR3 is TGTGCCAGCGGGGCATATAATAGCAATCAGCCCCAGCATTTT. Translated: CASGAYNSNQPQHF. The chain links TRBV6-6 to TRBJ1-5; possible D gene TRBD1, 5 bases. The CDR3 has 14 amino acids. The V end lost 8 bases, the J end lost 0 bases, and 11 bases lay between the germline ends. Germline assignment: CDR1 MNHNY and CDR2 SVGAGI (reference sequence).

The chain employs TRBV6-1 and TRBJ2-5; D ambiguous. Germline V CDR1 and CDR2: MNHNS, SASEGT. The germline V and J ends were trimmed by 7 bases and 5 bases, with 8 bases remaining between them. This CDR3 is 11 amino acids long. The CDR3 DNA reads as TGTGCCAGCATCCGAACTGAGACCCAGTACTTC. Amino acid sequence: CASIRTETQYF.

The CDR3 sequence is CASSVGGTTDTQYF. DNA for the CDR3: TGTGCCAGCAGCGTAGGGGGGACCACAGATACGCAGTATTTT. The gene calls are TRBV9 and TRBJ2-3; D possibly uses TRBD1 or TRBD2 (5 bases each). This CDR3 has 14 amino acids. The V and J ends lost 0 bases and 2 bases respectively, with 7 bases between them. The V gene's germline CDR1 is SGDLS and CDR2 YYNGEE.

The V gene is TRBV5-1, the J gene TRBJ2-3; TRBD1 agrees at 7 bases. CDR3 length: 12 residues. CDR1 is SGHRS, CDR2 YFSETQ, per germline. Trimming removed 4 bases from V and 6 bases from J; junction bases left unmatched: 2. Here the CDR3 reads CASSLQGDTQYF. The DNA for the CDR3 is TGCGCCAGCAGCCTACAGGGGGATACGCAGTATTTT. Looking up the rest from reference TRBV5-1 and TRBJ2-3 gives the full variable domain: KAGVTQTPRYLIKTRGQQVTLSCSPISGHRSVSWYQQTPGQGLQFLFEYFSETQRNKGNFPGRFSGRQFSNSRSEMNVSTLELGDSALYLCASSLQGDTQYFGPGTRLTVL.

The V call is TRBV4-1, the J call TRBJ2-1; 10 bases match TRBD1. The CDR3 runs 14 residues. V lost 1 base and J lost 12; bases outside the gene matches: 6. The germline CDR1 and CDR2 sequences are MGHRA and YSYEKL. CDR3 nucleotide sequence: TGCGCCAGCAGCCAAGTGGGACAGGGGACTATGCAGTTCTTC. Its protein product is CASSQVGQGTMQFF.

The chain links TRBV9 to TRBJ2-1; D call uncertain. Germline CDR1 SGDLS, CDR2 YYNGEE. Trimming took 0 bases from V and 5 from J, leaving 12 bases between them. The CDR3 sequence is 15 residues long. CDR3: CASSVGVGFNNEQFF. The CDR3 coding sequence is TGTGCCAGCAGCGTAGGAGTGGGGTTCAACAATGAGCAGTTCTTC.

V and J are TRBV18 and TRBJ1-1; no firm D call. The CDR3 consists of 13 residues. The V end was cut by 0 bases, the J end by 4 bases, with 6 bases between. The germline V gene encodes CDR1 KGHSH and CDR2 LQKENI. CDR3 sequence (DNA): TGTGCCAGCTCACCACCTGGTGTCACTGAAGCTTTCTTT. Amino acids: CASSPPGVTEAFF.

The chain has TRBV19 and TRBJ2-2; no reliable D call. Trimming cost V 5 bases and J 4 bases, with 14 bases left between them. The CDR3 totals 15 residues. CDR1 and CDR2 (germline): LNHDA, SQIVND (reference sequence). This CDR3 reads CASSPTVLGTGELFF. CDR3 bases: TGTGCCAGTAGTCCGACCGTTTTGGGCACCGGGGAGCTGTTTTTT.

The V gene is TRBV20-1, the J gene TRBJ2-7; D call uncertain. The V gene's germline CDR1 is DFQATT and CDR2 SNEGSKA (reference sequence). The V gene lost 1 base and the J gene lost 5 bases, with 6 bases spanning the gap. The CDR3 covers 11 residues. CDR3 nucleotide sequence: TGCAGTGCTAGAGTCGTCGACGAGCAGTACTTC. It codes for CSARVVDEQYF.

This chain links TRBV27 with TRBJ1-1; TRBD1 is a possible D gene (5 bases). Germline lookup yields CDR1 MNHEY and CDR2 SMNVEV (reference sequence). The CDR3 is made up of 13 amino acids. The V end was cut by 5 bases, the J end by 2 bases, with 9 bases between. This CDR3 is CASSMTANTEAFF. CDR3 nucleotides: TGTGCCAGCAGTATGACAGCTAACACTGAAGCTTTCTTT.

The chain employs TRBV2 and TRBJ1-3, with 11 positions matching TRBD1. The CDR3 consists of 15 residues. CDR1 and CDR2 from the germline V gene are SNHLY and FYNNEI. V dropped 4 bases and J dropped 4; count of bases not matched to a gene: 3. The CDR3 spells CASSGDRGTGNTIYF. CDR3 sequence (DNA): TGTGCCAGCAGTGGGGACAGGGGGACCGGAAACACCATATATTTT.

The J gene is TRBJ1-4, the V gene TRBV2; tentative D call: TRBD1 (6 bases). V gave up 8 bases and J gave up 2 bases, with 21 bases separating them. Germline lookup yields CDR1 SNHLY and CDR2 FYNNEI. The CDR3 totals 17 residues. In nucleotides, the CDR3 is TGTGCCAGCCGCAAACGGGGCAGGGGTTATACTAATGAAAAACTGTTTTTT. Encoded protein: CASRKRGRGYTNEKLFF. The full variable domain, completed using reference TRBV2 and TRBJ1-4, is EPEVTQTPSHQVTQMGQEVILRCVPISNHLYFYWYRQILGQKVEFLVSFYNNEISEKSEIFDDQFSVERPDGSNFTLKIRSTKLEDSAMYFCASRKRGRGYTNEKLFFGSGTQLSVL.

The V and J genes are TRBV28 and TRBJ2-3, with D perhaps matching TRBD1 (6 bases). Germline CDR1 is MDHEN and CDR2 is SYDVKM. CDR3 length: 13 amino acids. DNA of the CDR3: TGTGCAGTCGGGACACAGGTTACAGATACGCAGTATTTT. It is translated as CAVGTQVTDTQYF.

The chain joins TRBV5-1 to TRBJ1-2, with a tentative D call TRBD1 (6 bases). V gave up 0 bases and J gave up 8 bases, with 14 bases separating them. This CDR3 has 14 amino acids. Looked up from germline, CDR1 is SGHRS and CDR2 is YFSETQ. The CDR3 sequence: CASSLDPGAGGYTF. The DNA for the CDR3 is TGCGCCAGCAGCTTGGATCCGGGGGCAGGCGGCTACACCTTC.